The entry below gives a single T cell receptor beta chain sequence along with its context. Germline loops: CDR1 MNHEY, CDR2 SVGAGI. V lost 8 bases to trimming and J lost 8 bases; unmatched junction nucleotides: 11. CDR3 length: 13 amino acids. The sample originates from a study of shared clonotypes between healthy human individuals. Method: immunoSEQ multiplex PCR; TCRdb's copy keeps in-frame clones and lacks some. The profile shows roughly 2.4 million clones, more than 90% of them singletons. The material sequenced was naive CD4+ T cells sorted from blood. The subset was: CD45RA+ positively selected. The chain joins TRBV6-5 to TRBJ1-2; 7 bases are a match to TRBD1. The clonotype was recovered from a man aged 18 to 35 in good health. The CDR3 bases are TGTGCCAGCGGAAAACAGGGGTTAGACGGCTACACCTTC. Encoded protein: CASGKQGLDGYTF.